Listed below are T cell receptor beta chains from one sample, sequenced in a study of OX40 agonist ivuxolimab in advanced cancers. Here immunoSEQ multiplex PCR was the method, and the copy in TCRdb shows in-frame clones only, minus some. In the table there are roughly 58,000 clones, 75% to 90% of which are singletons. The sequences come from CD4+ or CD8+ T cells sorted from blood, collected in a trial of the OX40 agonist ivuxolimab. Every receptor here comes from an adult with an advanced solid tumor such as melanoma, head and neck, liver or kidney cancer. Both conserved end residues are part of each CDR3. Fields, in order: V gene, D gene, J gene, clone size, CDR3 DNA, CDR3 protein. D genes are given only for firm matches. Size is omitted from some rows. Given values are once, few, many or a class for expanded clones.

v_gene: TRBV7-8; d_gene: .; j_gene: TRBJ2-5; abundance: .; CDR3nt: TGTGCCAGCAACCCTAGGCGAGCACTCCAAGAGACCCAGTACTTC; CDR3aa: CASNPRRALQETQYF
v_gene: TRBV30; d_gene: .; j_gene: TRBJ1-3; abundance: .; CDR3nt: TGTGCCTGGAGTAGGGGCATCGATGGAAACACCATATATTTT; CDR3aa: CAWSRGIDGNTIYF
v_gene: TRBV4-2; d_gene: TRBD2; j_gene: TRBJ2-4; abundance: once; CDR3nt: TGTGCCAGCAGCCAAGGGGAAGCGGGGGTAGCCAAAAACATTCAGTACTTC; CDR3aa: CASSQGEAGVAKNIQYF
v_gene: TRBV23-1; d_gene: .; j_gene: TRBJ2-2; abundance: once; CDR3nt: TGCGCCAGCAGTCCGAATCGCCAGAGGGCCCACACCGGGGAGCTGTTTTTT; CDR3aa: CASSPNRQRAHTGELFF
v_gene: TRBV5-1; d_gene: TRBD2; j_gene: TRBJ2-1; abundance: .; CDR3nt: TGCGCCAGCAGCTACTTAGCGGGAGGGGGTGAGCAGTTCTTC; CDR3aa: CASSYLAGGGEQFF
v_gene: TRBV6-5; d_gene: TRBD1; j_gene: TRBJ1-1; abundance: .; CDR3nt: TGTGCCAGCAGACCCGGGGACAGGCCGAACACTGAAGCTTTCTTT; CDR3aa: CASRPGDRPNTEAFF
v_gene: TRBV7-9; d_gene: .; j_gene: TRBJ2-1; abundance: .; CDR3nt: TGTGCCAGCAGCCCCGGGAGTTACCACAATGAGCAGTTCTTC; CDR3aa: CASSPGSYHNEQFF
v_gene: TRBV2; d_gene: .; j_gene: TRBJ2-3; abundance: .; CDR3nt: TGTGCCAGCAGTGTCTTCTTATCGGATACGCAGTATTTT; CDR3aa: CASSVFLSDTQYF
v_gene: TRBV2; d_gene: .; j_gene: TRBJ2-1; abundance: few; CDR3nt: TGTGCCAGCAGTGAAACCCGTCTAGGCGAGCAGTTCTTC; CDR3aa: CASSETRLGEQFF
v_gene: TRBV7-3; d_gene: TRBD1; j_gene: TRBJ1-2; abundance: .; CDR3nt: TGTGCCAGCAGCCCCGGACAGGGGGTGCATGGCTACACCTTC; CDR3aa: CASSPGQGVHGYTF
v_gene: TRBV9; d_gene: .; j_gene: TRBJ2-5; abundance: once; CDR3nt: TGTGCCAGCAGCCCCGGGGGGCGGAGAGGGACCCAGTACTTC; CDR3aa: CASSPGGRRGTQYF
v_gene: TRBV19; d_gene: .; j_gene: TRBJ1-5; abundance: .; CDR3nt: TGTGCCAGTCGGGACGGGGATCAGCCCCAGCATTTT; CDR3aa: CASRDGDQPQHF
v_gene: TRBV7-3; d_gene: .; j_gene: TRBJ2-5; abundance: .; CDR3nt: TGTGCCAGCAGCCCATCCCTCGAGGGACTCCTACTGAAAGAGACCCAGTACTTC; CDR3aa: CASSPSLEGLLLKETQYF
v_gene: TRBV6-1; d_gene: .; j_gene: TRBJ1-3; abundance: .; CDR3nt: TGTGCCAGCAGTGAAGGTTTCTCTGGAAACACCATATATTTT; CDR3aa: CASSEGFSGNTIYF
v_gene: TRBV9; d_gene: TRBD2; j_gene: TRBJ2-5; abundance: .; CDR3nt: TGTGCCAGCAGCGTAGGGGAGCGGGAGGGGGAGACCCAGTACTTC; CDR3aa: CASSVGEREGETQYF
v_gene: TRBV18; d_gene: TRBD1; j_gene: TRBJ2-7; abundance: .; CDR3nt: TGTGCCAGCTCATGGACAGGCCGCTACGAGCAGTACTTC; CDR3aa: CASSWTGRYEQYF
v_gene: TRBV30; d_gene: .; j_gene: TRBJ1-6; abundance: .; CDR3nt: TGTGCCTGGAGCCTAGGGACAACCTCACCCCTCCACTTT; CDR3aa: CAWSLGTTSPLHF
v_gene: TRBV27; d_gene: .; j_gene: TRBJ1-4; abundance: .; CDR3nt: TGTGCCAGCAGTCTTCGGGGGCAGTTT; CDR3aa: CASSLRGQF
v_gene: TRBV28; d_gene: TRBD1; j_gene: TRBJ2-4; abundance: .; CDR3nt: TGTGCCAGCAACGGCCGACAGGGGGCGGGGAACATTCAGTACTTC; CDR3aa: CASNGRQGAGNIQYF
v_gene: TRBV18; d_gene: TRBD1; j_gene: TRBJ2-7; abundance: .; CDR3nt: TGTGCCAGCTCACCAATGGGACAGGGATTAGCCTACGAGCAGTACTTC; CDR3aa: CASSPMGQGLAYEQYF
v_gene: TRBV7-2; d_gene: .; j_gene: TRBJ1-1; abundance: .; CDR3nt: TGTGCCAGCAGCTTTTCGACAGGTTACGCTTTCTTT; CDR3aa: CASSFSTGYAFF
v_gene: TRBV19; d_gene: .; j_gene: TRBJ2-5; abundance: .; CDR3nt: TGTGCCAGTAGTAGGGAAGAGACCCAGTACTTC; CDR3aa: CASSREETQYF
v_gene: TRBV4-1; d_gene: .; j_gene: TRBJ1-3; abundance: .; CDR3nt: TGCGCCAGCAGCCAAAACCATGACGGACGCTCTGGAAACACCATATATTTT; CDR3aa: CASSQNHDGRSGNTIYF
v_gene: TRBV6-5; d_gene: .; j_gene: TRBJ2-4; abundance: .; CDR3nt: TGTGCCAGCAGAGTGTTAGCCAAAAACATTCAGTACTTC; CDR3aa: CASRVLAKNIQYF
v_gene: TRBV2; d_gene: .; j_gene: TRBJ1-4; abundance: .; CDR3nt: TGTGCCAGCACCCCCATGACCCATAATGAAAAACTGTTTTTT; CDR3aa: CASTPMTHNEKLFF
v_gene: TRBV6-6; d_gene: .; j_gene: TRBJ2-5; abundance: .; CDR3nt: TGTGCCAGCAGTGGGGATGCGGGGATGGGGACCCAGTACTTC; CDR3aa: CASSGDAGMGTQYF
v_gene: TRBV5-1; d_gene: .; j_gene: TRBJ2-5; abundance: .; CDR3nt: TGCGCCAGCAGCTTCGGGGGACGGACCCAAGAGACCCAGTACTTC; CDR3aa: CASSFGGRTQETQYF
v_gene: TRBV9; d_gene: .; j_gene: TRBJ2-1; abundance: few; CDR3nt: TGTGCCAGCAGTCCTGGGGCGGGCACCTACAATGAGCAGTTCTTC; CDR3aa: CASSPGAGTYNEQFF
v_gene: TRBV19; d_gene: .; j_gene: TRBJ2-6; abundance: .; CDR3nt: TGTGCCAGTAACCGGCGGGGAACCTCTGGGGCCAACGTCCTGACTTTC; CDR3aa: CASNRRGTSGANVLTF
v_gene: TRBV18; d_gene: TRBD2; j_gene: TRBJ2-1; abundance: .; CDR3nt: TGTGCCAGCTCACCAGCGGGAGGGGGCAATGAGCAGTTCTTC; CDR3aa: CASSPAGGGNEQFF
v_gene: TRBV6-1; d_gene: .; j_gene: TRBJ2-5; abundance: .; CDR3nt: TGTGCCAGCAGGGGAGATGAGACCCAGTACTTC; CDR3aa: CASRGDETQYF
v_gene: TRBV19; d_gene: .; j_gene: TRBJ1-2; abundance: .; CDR3nt: TGTGCCAGTAATCCCCGTGGGGGCCGGGATGGCTACACCTTC; CDR3aa: CASNPRGGRDGYTF
v_gene: TRBV28; d_gene: .; j_gene: TRBJ2-1; abundance: few; CDR3nt: TGTGCCAGCAGTTTAGGGGCACGGGCTCTGTTCTTC; CDR3aa: CASSLGARALFF
v_gene: TRBV12-5; d_gene: .; j_gene: TRBJ2-3; abundance: .; CDR3nt: TGTGCTAGTGGTTTGGTAACGACCCCCAAGGCTTATACGCAGTATTTT; CDR3aa: CASGLVTTPKAYTQYF
v_gene: TRBV18; d_gene: TRBD2; j_gene: TRBJ2-5; abundance: .; CDR3nt: TGTGCCAGCTCAAGGTCACAAGCGGGAGCGCAAGAGACCCAGTACTTC; CDR3aa: CASSRSQAGAQETQYF
v_gene: TRBV19; d_gene: TRBD1; j_gene: TRBJ2-5; abundance: .; CDR3nt: TGTGCCAGTAGTATGAGAGTCGGGACAGGGGGTCGCGAGACCCAGTACTTC; CDR3aa: CASSMRVGTGGRETQYF
v_gene: TRBV5-1; d_gene: TRBD1; j_gene: TRBJ1-6; abundance: .; CDR3nt: TGCGCCAGCAGCTTGGAGGGGACAGGGAATTCACCCCTCCACTTT; CDR3aa: CASSLEGTGNSPLHF
v_gene: TRBV29-1; d_gene: .; j_gene: TRBJ2-6; abundance: .; CDR3nt: TGCAGCGTCAGCTACAGCTCTGGGGCCAACGTCCTGACTTTC; CDR3aa: CSVSYSSGANVLTF
v_gene: TRBV7-6; d_gene: .; j_gene: TRBJ1-3; abundance: .; CDR3nt: TGTGCCAGCAGCTTAAAAGCTGGAAACACCATATATTTT; CDR3aa: CASSLKAGNTIYF
v_gene: TRBV29-1; d_gene: .; j_gene: TRBJ2-7; abundance: .; CDR3nt: TGCAGCGTTGTCCTACAGGACTACGAGCAGTACTTC; CDR3aa: CSVVLQDYEQYF
v_gene: TRBV7-2; d_gene: TRBD2; j_gene: TRBJ2-7; abundance: .; CDR3nt: TGTGCCAGCAGCTTAGGAGGACTAGAGGCCGAGCAGTACTTC; CDR3aa: CASSLGGLEAEQYF
v_gene: TRBV7-8; d_gene: .; j_gene: TRBJ2-7; abundance: .; CDR3nt: TGTGCCAGCAGCTTAGCGGAGGGGTGGAGCTCCTACGAGCAGTACTTC; CDR3aa: CASSLAEGWSSYEQYF
v_gene: TRBV7-8; d_gene: .; j_gene: TRBJ1-2; abundance: .; CDR3nt: TGTGCCAGCAGCTTAAGTTCCCAGGGCGACTATGGCTACACCTTC; CDR3aa: CASSLSSQGDYGYTF
v_gene: TRBV7-2; d_gene: .; j_gene: TRBJ2-1; abundance: once; CDR3nt: TGTGCCAGCAGCTTAAATCGGGGCAGCTCCTACAATGAGCAGTTCTTC; CDR3aa: CASSLNRGSSYNEQFF
v_gene: TRBV28; d_gene: .; j_gene: TRBJ1-1; abundance: .; CDR3nt: TGTGCCAGCAGACTCGGGGGCATTGAAGCTTTCTTT; CDR3aa: CASRLGGIEAFF
v_gene: TRBV11-2; d_gene: TRBD2; j_gene: TRBJ2-1; abundance: once; CDR3nt: TGTGCCAGCAGCTTTGGGACTAGCGGAGGGTGGGAGCAGTTCTTC; CDR3aa: CASSFGTSGGWEQFF
v_gene: TRBV10-3; d_gene: .; j_gene: TRBJ1-5; abundance: few; CDR3nt: TGTGCCATCAACCAGGGCGGCAATCAGCCCCAGCATTTT; CDR3aa: CAINQGGNQPQHF
v_gene: TRBV15; d_gene: .; j_gene: TRBJ1-3; abundance: .; CDR3nt: TGTGCCACCAGCGGTGGGAGCTCTGGAAACACCATATATTTT; CDR3aa: CATSGGSSGNTIYF
v_gene: TRBV5-4; d_gene: .; j_gene: TRBJ2-7; abundance: .; CDR3nt: TGTGCCAGCAGCCTGGCAGGGTCCAACGAGCAGTACTTC; CDR3aa: CASSLAGSNEQYF
v_gene: TRBV28; d_gene: .; j_gene: TRBJ1-3; abundance: .; CDR3nt: TGTGCCAGCAGTCTCGGGCCCAGGGCGCCCTCTGGAAACACCATATATTTT; CDR3aa: CASSLGPRAPSGNTIYF
v_gene: TRBV25-1; d_gene: TRBD1; j_gene: TRBJ2-4; abundance: .; CDR3nt: TGTGCCAGCAGTGAAAACAGGGGGAGGAACATTCAGTACTTC; CDR3aa: CASSENRGRNIQYF
v_gene: TRBV29-1; d_gene: .; j_gene: TRBJ2-1; abundance: .; CDR3nt: TGCAGCGTTTGGCAGGGTGGGAGTGAGCAGTTCTTC; CDR3aa: CSVWQGGSEQFF
v_gene: TRBV6-1; d_gene: .; j_gene: TRBJ2-7; abundance: once; CDR3nt: TGTGCCAGCAGTTCCCTAAGGACAGACCTGGGCGAGCAGTACTTC; CDR3aa: CASSSLRTDLGEQYF
v_gene: TRBV28; d_gene: TRBD2; j_gene: TRBJ2-7; abundance: .; CDR3nt: TGTGCCAGCAGTTTCCCCACTAGCGGGGCCACCTACGAGCAGTACTTC; CDR3aa: CASSFPTSGATYEQYF
v_gene: TRBV19; d_gene: TRBD2; j_gene: TRBJ2-1; abundance: .; CDR3nt: TGTGCCAGTAGTACCGGACTAGCGGGAGGGGGGTTTGTTGAGCAGTTCTTC; CDR3aa: CASSTGLAGGGFVEQFF